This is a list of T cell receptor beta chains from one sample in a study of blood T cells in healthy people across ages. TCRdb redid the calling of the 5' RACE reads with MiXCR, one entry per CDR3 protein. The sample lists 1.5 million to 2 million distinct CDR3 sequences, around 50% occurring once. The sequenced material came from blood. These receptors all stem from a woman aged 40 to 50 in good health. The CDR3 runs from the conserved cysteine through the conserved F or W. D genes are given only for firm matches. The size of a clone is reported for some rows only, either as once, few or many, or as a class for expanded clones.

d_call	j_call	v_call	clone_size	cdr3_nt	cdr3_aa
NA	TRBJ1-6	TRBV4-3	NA	TGCGCCAGCAGCCAAGAGGGGACGGTGCGTTCACCCCTCCACTTT	CASSQEGTVRSPLHF
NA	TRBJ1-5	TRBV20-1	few	TGCAGTGCTAGTCAGGGTGGGCAGCCCCAGCATTTT	CSASQGGQPQHF
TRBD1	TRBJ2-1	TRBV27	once	TGTGCCAGCACCCTGAGGGAAGGGGGCAGACGGTTCTTC	CASTLREGGRRFF
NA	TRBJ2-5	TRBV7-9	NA	TGTGCCAGCAGCTTAGCATTATCGGGTGTAGAGACCCAGTACTTC	CASSLALSGVETQYF
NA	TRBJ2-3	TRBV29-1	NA	TGCAGCGTTGAAGGGACTTCCTACACAGATACGCAGTATTTT	CSVEGTSYTDTQYF
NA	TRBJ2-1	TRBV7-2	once	TGTGCCAGCAGCTTAAGTCTGGCGGGGTACAATGAGCAGTTCTTC	CASSLSLAGYNEQFF
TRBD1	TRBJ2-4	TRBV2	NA	TGTGCCAGCAGTAACCAGGGGACAGGGAGTAAGCAGTACTTC	CASSNQGTGSKQYF
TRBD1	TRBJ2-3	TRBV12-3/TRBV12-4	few	TGTGCCAGCAGTCCTAGGGGGCAGTTAATCAGTCAAACAGATACGCAGTATTTT	CASSPRGQLISQTDTQYF
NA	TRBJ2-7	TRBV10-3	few	TGTGCCATCAGTGAGTCGACAGCAGAGCAGTACTTC	CAISESTAEQYF
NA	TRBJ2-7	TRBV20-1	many	TGCAGTGCCCCTGGTAGTTGGGAGCAGTACTTC	CSAPGSWEQYF
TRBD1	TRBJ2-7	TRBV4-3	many	TGCGCCAGCAGCCTCATCCGGGACAGCTCCTACGAGCAGTACTTC	CASSLIRDSSYEQYF
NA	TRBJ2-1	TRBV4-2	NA	TGTGCCAGCAGCACCCGGACCGTCAACAATGAGCAGTTCTTC	CASSTRTVNNEQFF
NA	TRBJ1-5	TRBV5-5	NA	TGTGCCAGCAGCTTGACAGGCTGGGATCAGCCCCAGCATTTT	CASSLTGWDQPQHF
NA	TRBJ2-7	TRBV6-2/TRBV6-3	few	TGTGCCAGCAGAATCACCAGCGGACCTGGATACGAGCAGTACTTC	CASRITSGPGYEQYF
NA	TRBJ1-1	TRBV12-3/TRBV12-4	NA	TGTGCCAGCAGTTTAATCGGCGGGGGTAACACTGAAGCTTTCTTT	CASSLIGGGNTEAFF
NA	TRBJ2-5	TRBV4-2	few	TGTGCCAGCAGCCCCTATTCGGGGGCTGAGACCCAGTACTTC	CASSPYSGAETQYF
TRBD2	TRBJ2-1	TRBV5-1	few	TGTGCCAGCAGCTTAGAACTAGCGGGGGGCTACAATGAGCAGTTCTTC	CASSLELAGGYNEQFF
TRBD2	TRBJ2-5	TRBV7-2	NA	TGTGCCAGCAGCCCGAGACTAGCGGGGAGTTCAGAGACCCAGTACTTC	CASSPRLAGSSETQYF
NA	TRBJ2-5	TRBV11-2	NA	TGTGCCAGCAGCTTAGGCCCCGGGGCAGGGCAAGAGACCCAGTACTTC	CASSLGPGAGQETQYF
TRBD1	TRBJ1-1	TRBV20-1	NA	TGCAGTGCTAGAGGACAGGGTTGGACGGAAGCTTTCTTT	CSARGQGWTEAFF
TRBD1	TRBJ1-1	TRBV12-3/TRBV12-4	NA	TGTGCCAGTACTAGAGGACAGGGGGCAGGGGACACTGAAGCTTTCTTT	CASTRGQGAGDTEAFF
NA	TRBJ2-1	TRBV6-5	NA	TGTGCCAGCAGTTCAGCAGGGCCGGGGGCAAATGAGCAGTTCTTC	CASSSAGPGANEQFF
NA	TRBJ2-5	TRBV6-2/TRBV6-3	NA	TGTGCCAGCAAGCAAGGCCTCGCTGGGGAGACCCAGTACTTC	CASKQGLAGETQYF
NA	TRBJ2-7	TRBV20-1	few	TGCAGTGCTATCGACACCGCCGAGCAGTACTTC	CSAIDTAEQYF
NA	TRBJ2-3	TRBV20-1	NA	TGCAGTGTCAAGGGGGGGGTGGCAGATACGCAGTATTTT	CSVKGGVADTQYF
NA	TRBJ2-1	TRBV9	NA	TGTGCCAGCAGCGTAGGACTTCTCCCTGAGCAGTTCTTC	CASSVGLLPEQFF
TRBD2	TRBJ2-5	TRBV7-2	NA	TGTGCCAGCAGCTTACGCAGCCGCGGGGGGGTACGTCGGGAGACCCAGTACTTC	CASSLRSRGGVRRETQYF
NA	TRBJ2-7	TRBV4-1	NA	TGCGCCAGCAGCCAAGAGGAGGGGGGCAGGTCCTACGAGCAGTACTTC	CASSQEEGGRSYEQYF
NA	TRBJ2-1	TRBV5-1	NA	TGCGCCAGCAATCAAAAAGGGGGTGAGCAGTTCTTC	CASNQKGGEQFF
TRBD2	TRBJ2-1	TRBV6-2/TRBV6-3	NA	TGTGCCAGCAGTTACTTCCTTAGCCCGGGACTAGGCTACAATGAGCAGTTCTTC	CASSYFLSPGLGYNEQFF
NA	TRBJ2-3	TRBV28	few	TGTGCCAGCAGTATGCCTTCTGGAGATACGCAGTATTTT	CASSMPSGDTQYF